Below are 15 T cell receptor beta chains sequenced from a single sample in a study of CD8 T cells in Susac syndrome. It was with random hexamers that roughly 0.5 to 1 ug RNA was reverse transcribed. MiXCR, run by TCRdb on the immunoSEQ multiplex PCR reads, gives a single entry per CDR3 protein. The data contain about 140,000 distinct CDR3 sequences, around 93% of them seen just once; the ten biggest clones take up more than 0.14%. The sample comprised CD4+ T cells from PBMCs. The receptors derive from a human donor with Susac syndrome.

This chain's CDR3 is CASKRQGGNQPQHF. CDR3 nucleotides: TGTGCCAGCAAAAGACAGGGAGGGAATCAGCCCCAGCATTTT. This chain uses TRBV27 with TRBJ1-5; 7 nucleotides align to TRBD1. The CDR3 runs 14 residues. J lost 4 bases, V lost 7 bases, and 7 bases had no gene match. Per germline, CDR1 MNHEY and CDR2 SMNVEV (reference sequence).

The gene calls are TRBV20-1 and TRBJ2-1; possibly TRBD2 for D (5 bases). With 1 base removed from V and 2 bases from J, the gap between germline ends came to 6 bases. Germline CDR1 and CDR2: DFQATT and SNEGSKA (reference sequence). This CDR3 has 13 amino acids. The DNA for the CDR3 is TGCAGTGCTAGAGTCGGGGCCTACAATGAGCAGTTCTTC. Residues: CSARVGAYNEQFF.

The chain uses TRBV28 and TRBJ1-2; tentative D call: TRBD1 (5 bases). With 6 bases removed from V and 7 bases from J, the gap between germline ends came to 9 bases. Looked up from germline, CDR1 is MDHEN and CDR2 is SYDVKM. The CDR3 is 11 residues long. This CDR3 reads CASRVGAGYTF. The CDR3 DNA is TGTGCCAGCAGGGTCGGGGCTGGCTACACCTTC.

This chain joins TRBV30 and TRBJ2-7, with a weak D call TRBD2 (5 bases). The CDR3 runs to 13 residues. V was shortened by 7 bases and J by 4 bases, with 17 bases between the two germline ends. Looked up from germline, CDR1 is GTSNPN and CDR2 is SVGIG (reference sequence). CDR3 coding DNA: TGTGCCTTTTCACGGGGAGCGGAGTACGAGCAGTACTTC. Protein: CAFSRGAEYEQYF.

The chain joins TRBV30 to TRBJ1-1; D is undetermined. The CDR3 consists of 13 residues. Germline CDR1 reads GTSNPN; CDR2 reads SVGIG (reference sequence). Trimming stripped 3 bases from V and 4 bases from J, with 12 bases between. The CDR3 is CAWRARVATEAFF. DNA for the CDR3: TGTGCCTGGAGGGCAAGGGTGGCCACTGAAGCTTTCTTT.

This chain connects TRBV7-2 to TRBJ2-5; D call uncertain. CDR3 length equals 17 residues. Germline V gene data show CDR1 as SGHTA and CDR2 as FQGNSA. V was shortened by 1 base and J by 4 bases, with 19 bases between the two germline ends. CDR3 sequence: CASSLGFSPVVGETQYF. CDR3 coding DNA: TGTGCCAGCAGCTTAGGTTTTTCGCCTGTGGTTGGAGAGACCCAGTACTTC.

V and J are TRBV27 and TRBJ2-3; 10 bases agree with TRBD2. CDR1 and CDR2 (germline): MNHEY, SMNVEV (reference sequence). The CDR3 length is 15 residues. J lost 2 bases, V lost 5 bases, and 4 bases had no gene match. For the CDR3, the DNA is TGTGCCAGCAGTCCCACTAGCGGGATCACAGATACGCAGTATTTT. Translated: CASSPTSGITDTQYF.

The chain links TRBV20-1 to TRBJ2-5, with a weak D call TRBD2 (7 bases). CDR3 length: 14 amino acids. Germline V lookup: CDR1 DFQATT, CDR2 SNEGSKA (reference sequence). Trimming shortened V by 1 base and J by 5 bases, and 14 bases separated the two germline ends. In DNA, the CDR3 is TGCAGTGCTAGAGCGGGGGGCGCTTGGGAGACCCAGTACTTC. Protein: CSARAGGAWETQYF.

The genes are TRBV10-1 and TRBJ1-4; 8 bases line up with TRBD1. CDR3 length equals 14 residues. J gave up 8 bases and V 4 bases, and 6 bases lay outside the gene matches. The V gene's germline CDR1 is WNHNN and CDR2 SYGVQD (reference sequence). This CDR3 is CASSAQGEREKLFF. The DNA of the CDR3 is TGCGCCAGCAGTGCACAGGGGGAGAGGGAAAAACTGTTTTTT.

A few counts support this clonotype. The chain is built from TRBV18 and TRBJ1-1; 10 bases align to TRBD1. Trimming took 3 bases from V and 5 from J; bases not matched to a gene: 0. The CDR3 has 13 residues. Germline values: CDR1 KGHSH, CDR2 LQKENI. The CDR3, as DNA: TGTGCCAGCTCACCGGACAGGGGGACTGAAGCTTTCTTT. Encoded protein: CASSPDRGTEAFF.

The sample holds a few counts of this clonotype. V gene TRBV6-1 combines with J gene TRBJ1-2, with TRBD1 as a possible D gene (5 bases). Germline-derived CDR1 and CDR2 are MNHNS and SASEGT. This CDR3 comprises 14 residues. V dropped 3 bases and J dropped 6 bases, with 14 bases sitting between them. This CDR3 is CASSERAGTDGYTF. The CDR3 DNA sequence: TGTGCCAGCAGTGAGAGGGCCGGGACGGATGGCTACACCTTC.

The chain combines TRBV11-2 with TRBJ2-5; D not resolved. Germline CDR1 reads SGHAT; CDR2 reads FQNNGV. V lost 5 bases to trimming and J lost 5 bases, with 15 bases between them. The CDR3 consists of 14 residues. Here the CDR3 DNA reads TGTGCCAGCAGCACCCGCGCGAGTTCGGAGACCCAGTACTTC. Protein sequence: CASSTRASSETQYF.

The rearrangement joins TRBV18 to TRBJ1-2, with TRBD1 matching over 7 bases. V was clipped by 3 bases and J by 6 bases; unmatched bases: 4. The CDR3 is 13 amino acids. The germline V gene encodes CDR1 KGHSH and CDR2 LQKENI. The CDR3 spells CASSPDRAHGYTF. The CDR3 region has the DNA TGTGCCAGCTCACCCGACAGGGCTCATGGCTACACCTTC.

V gene TRBV2 combines with J gene TRBJ1-2; D remains ambiguous. V was pared by 3 bases and J by 0 bases, with 11 bases between. Germline V lookup: CDR1 SNHLY, CDR2 FYNNEI. The CDR3 length is 15 residues. The CDR3 sequence: CASSDVQRPNYGYTF. The DNA for the CDR3 is TGTGCCAGCAGTGACGTACAGAGACCTAACTATGGCTACACCTTC.

The count of this clonotype is one. The chain couples TRBV15 to TRBJ1-2; D is uncertain. Trimming took off 0 bases at V and 2 bases at J, with 7 bases between the two ends. Germline V gene data show CDR1 as LNHNV and CDR2 as YYDKDF (reference sequence). CDR3 length: 14 residues. Here the CDR3 DNA reads TGTGCCACCAGCAGAGAGCCTAGGAACTATGGCTACACCTTC. Its protein product is CATSREPRNYGYTF.